What follows describes a single T cell receptor beta chain. Its recognized antigen is unknown. It has no much larger one-base neighbor in the sample; base qualities were not kept. The immunoSEQ Assay, a bias-controlled multiplex PCR, was used to amplify TCRbeta CDR3 regions from genomic DNA. In the paper's pipeline: Within the assay, amplification of reference gene primers was used to estimate how many nucleated cells each sample contained. To quantify the absolute abundance of each unique TCRbeta CDR3 rearrangement, sequence reads were collapsed and filtered. For each sample, productive Simpson clonality was calculated by taking the square root of Simpson's diversity index across productive rearrangements. The clones in this table, taken by TCRdb from immuneACCESS, are in-frame only. Not every clone is retained; where verified, under half of the shortfall comes from an unresolved V gene, and the cause of the rest is unknown. V and J calls and clone size are as listed in that table; D and trimming were resolved from the DNA. Within this sample are a few hundred thousand clones, with roughly 80% of them counted one time only. The top ten clonotypes cover 8.5% to 12% of the sample.

Between the V and J ends, shortened by 3 bases and 1 base respectively, the junction contains 16 bases. CDR1 MNHNS and CDR2 SASEGT were looked up in the germline V gene. Its CDR3 holds 17 amino acids, cysteine through phenylalanine. This entry keeps only the CDR3 DNA: 51 bases, framed from base 1. The data derive from a study of blood T cell repertoires in COVID-19 (dated by TCRdb to the early 2020s). In terms of the full investigation: Samples from collaborators originated in the United States, Italy and Spain and spanned both the acute and convalescent phases of COVID-19. The material from the prospective study consisted of cDNA or gDNA derived from T cells, B-cell-depleted T cells, or PBMCs. Subjects who had been exposed to COVID-19, were actively infected with it, or had recovered from it provided the deeply sampled blood TCRbeta repertoires that made up the dataset. A freely available public database, intended as a resource for researchers studying the immune response to SARS-CoV-2, is where the repertoires were released. The samples were drawn from the first 160 participants of the ongoing ImmuneRACE study and from over a thousand subjects provided by 6 global collaborators. A de-identified subject ID, COVID-19 status, age in years and sex were almost always included in the sample metadata. Where HLA class I and class II types were available, the types were taken from metadata supplied by the sample provider, not from assay-based typing. The paper's findings and limits, for the study overall: Clinical and demographic metadata were provided uncurated, with the amount varying by source and participant.

The collaborating institutions used their own protocols to collect whole blood in K2EDTA tubes. For TCRbeta analysis, collaborator samples were shipped as frozen whole blood, as isolated PBMCs, or as DNA extracted from either sample type. This TCR derives from a woman aged 80 or over with acute or convalescent COVID-19. The sequenced material came from peripheral blood. The receptor chain draws on TRBV6-1 and TRBJ2-1, with an unclear D gene assignment. The CDR3: CASSEGLRGSSYNEQFF. The DNA sequence reads TGTGCCAGCAGTGAGGGTCTTCGCGGCTCGTCCTACAATGAGCAGTTCTTC.